A single sample gave rise to the 27 T cell receptor beta chains below, sequenced in a study of blood T cell repertoires in COVID-19. Assay used: immunoSEQ multiplex PCR; TCRdb lists only in-frame clones, some missing. There are 50,000 to 65,000 clones in the sample; over 75% occur only once, and under 4% lies in the top ten. Sequenced material: peripheral blood. These TCRs come from a man between 45 and 60 years old with active COVID-19.

This chain uses TRBV6-6 with TRBJ2-1; 9 bases align to TRBD2. This CDR3 has 16 residues. J was trimmed by 0 bases and V by 4 bases; bases with no gene match: 4. Germline CDR1 reads MNHNY; CDR2 reads SVGAGI (reference sequence). CDR3 protein: CASSSGTSISYNEQFF. CDR3 DNA: TGTGCCAGCAGTTCCGGGACTAGCATCTCCTACAATGAGCAGTTCTTC.

This sequence joins TRBV5-6 and TRBJ1-1, with 8 bases fitting TRBD1. This CDR3 is 15 amino acids long. Losses at the gene ends were 1 base for V and 1 base for J; bases not matched to a gene: 3. Germline V gene data show CDR1 as SGHDT and CDR2 as YYEEEE. The CDR3 DNA follows: TGTGCCAGCAGCTTGTCGGGGACAGGGAACACTGAAGCTTTCTTT. It yields the protein CASSLSGTGNTEAFF.

Note on this clone: The junction and the germline gene differ at one end; a read error may be behind it. The V and J genes are TRBV5-6 and TRBJ1-4, with TRBD1 matching 7 bases. This CDR3 comprises 12 residues. Looked up from germline, CDR1 is SGHDT and CDR2 is YYEEEE. Written as DNA, the CDR3 is TGTGCCAGCAGCTCTATACAGGGGAAATCAGTTTTT. The encoded protein is CASSSIQGKSVF.

The gene calls are TRBV2 and TRBJ2-3; TRBD2 aligns across 11 bases. The length of the CDR3 is 15 residues. Germline assignment: CDR1 SNHLY and CDR2 FYNNEI. The junction had 4 bases not matched to a gene; V was cut back by 4 bases and J by 4 bases. The CDR3 coding sequence is TGTGCCAGCAGTGTAGCGGGGGGGCTCGCAGATACGCAGTATTTT. Encoded protein: CASSVAGGLADTQYF.

The chain has TRBV2 and TRBJ2-5; D is possibly TRBD1 (6 bases). CDR3 length equals 13 residues. Germline V gene sequence: CDR1 SNHLY, CDR2 FYNNEI. V shed 7 bases and J shed 9 bases, with 18 bases lying between them. CDR3 loop: CASMVTGNSPQYF. CDR3 bases: TGTGCCAGCATGGTTACAGGGAATTCGCCCCAGTACTTC.

The V call is TRBV7-3, the J call TRBJ2-3; no clear D. The CDR3 is 13 amino acids. Germline CDR1 and CDR2: SGHTA and FQGTGA. V shed 2 bases and J shed 4 bases, with 7 bases lying between them. The CDR3 region has the DNA TGTGCCAGCAGCTTATCCTCTGCAGATACGCAGTATTTT. It encodes CASSLSSADTQYF.

V gene TRBV15 combines with J gene TRBJ2-4; the match to TRBD1 covers 10 bases. The V gene's germline CDR1 is LNHNV and CDR2 YYDKDF (reference sequence). V was pared by 5 bases and J by 1 base, with 5 bases of the junction left unmatched. The CDR3 is 16 amino acids. CDR3 bases: TGTGCCACCAGCTCACGGACAGGGGGGGCCAAAAACATTCAGTACTTC. Its translation is CATSSRTGGAKNIQYF.

The CDR3, as DNA: TGTGCCAGCAGCAAGAACCCCGGGGGAACCGGGGAGCTGTTTTTT. Translation: CASSKNPGGTGELFF. This sequence joins TRBV14 and TRBJ2-2, with a weak D call TRBD2 (6 bases). CDR3 length equals 15 residues. Per germline, CDR1 SGHDN and CDR2 FVKESK. Trimming stripped 5 bases from V and 5 bases from J, with 15 bases between.

This clone was detected only a few times. The J gene is TRBJ2-7, the V gene TRBV5-1; 7 bases agree with TRBD1. The ends lost 3 bases at V and 2 bases at J; junction bases unmatched: 11. CDR1 is SGHRS, CDR2 YFSETQ, per germline. The CDR3 contains 16 residues. In nucleotides, the CDR3 is TGCGCCAGCAGCTCTCAGGCCGGGACAGTGACCTACGAGCAGTACTTC. Translating it yields CASSSQAGTVTYEQYF. Complete variable domain (other parts from reference TRBV5-1 and TRBJ2-7): KAGVTQTPRYLIKTRGQQVTLSCSPISGHRSVSWYQQTPGQGLQFLFEYFSETQRNKGNFPGRFSGRQFSNSRSEMNVSTLELGDSALYLCASSSQAGTVTYEQYFGPGTRLTVT.

V gene TRBV5-1 combines with J gene TRBJ1-1; tentative D call: TRBD1 (6 bases). CDR1 is SGHRS and CDR2 is YFSETQ in the germline V gene. The CDR3 totals 13 residues. V gave up 6 bases and J gave up 0 bases, with 9 bases separating them. As DNA, the CDR3 is TGCGCCAGCAACAGGGACATGAACACTGAAGCTTTCTTT. Translation: CASNRDMNTEAFF.

The chain recombines TRBV7-2 with TRBJ2-7, with TRBD2 matching over 8 bases. The CDR3 is 18 amino acids. V was pared by 2 bases and J by 7 bases, with 19 bases of the junction left unmatched. Per germline, CDR1 SGHTA and CDR2 FQGNSA. Here the CDR3 DNA reads TGTGCCAGCAGCTTAACGGCGGGGGGAGCGGGATCGGTCGTGGAGCAGTACTTC. Protein product: CASSLTAGGAGSVVEQYF.

The chain employs TRBV4-1 and TRBJ2-3; 10 positions agree with TRBD2. Germline CDR1 and CDR2: MGHRA and YSYEKL. V lost 2 bases to trimming and J lost 13 bases; unmatched junction nucleotides: 6. The CDR3 sequence is 13 residues long. The CDR3 here is CASSQTQREGEYF. CDR3 nucleotide sequence: TGCGCCAGCAGCCAAACCCAGCGGGAGGGGGAGTATTTT.

The gene calls are TRBV19 and TRBJ1-2; 7 nucleotides align to TRBD1. J gave up 2 bases and V 3 bases, and 6 bases lay outside the gene matches. This CDR3 has 15 amino acids. From germline, CDR1 is LNHDA and CDR2 SQIVND (reference sequence). In DNA form, the CDR3 reads TGTGCCAGTAGTATCTACCCGGACAGGAACTATGGCTACACCTTC. This translates into CASSIYPDRNYGYTF.

The V and J genes are TRBV7-2 and TRBJ2-7, with D hard to call. The CDR3 contains 14 residues. The V gene lost 1 base and the J gene lost 0 bases, with 7 bases spanning the gap. Germline V gene data show CDR1 as SGHTA and CDR2 as FQGNSA. CDR3 bases: TGTGCCAGCAGCTTAGACGGAGCCTCCTACGAGCAGTACTTC. The encoded protein is CASSLDGASYEQYF. The full variable domain, completed using reference TRBV7-2 and TRBJ2-7, is GAGVSQSPSNKVTEKGKDVELRCDPISGHTALYWYRQSLGQGLEFLIYFQGNSAPDKSGLPSDRFSAERTGGSVSTLTIQRTQQEDSAVYLCASSLDGASYEQYFGPGTRLTVT.

The genes are TRBV5-1 and TRBJ2-3, with 10 bases fitting TRBD2. There are 16 residues in the CDR3. J was trimmed by 7 bases and V by 1 base; bases with no gene match: 9. Germline V gene sequence: CDR1 SGHRS, CDR2 YFSETQ. Written as DNA, the CDR3 is TGCGCCAGCAGCTTGTTGCTAGCGGGAGAGGGGAATACGCAGTATTTT. It yields the protein CASSLLLAGEGNTQYF.

The chain joins TRBV4-3 to TRBJ2-1, with D possibly TRBD1 on 8 matching bases. Deletions cut 1 base from V and 5 bases from J, with 12 bases between. This CDR3 region has 15 residues. The germline V gene encodes CDR1 LGHNA and CDR2 YSLEER. The CDR3 sequence is CASSQGTGRDNEQFF. For the CDR3, the DNA is TGCGCCAGCAGCCAAGGGACAGGGAGGGACAATGAGCAGTTCTTC.

Only a few counts were recorded for this clone. V usage is TRBV2 and J usage is TRBJ1-5, with 8 bases lining up with TRBD1. V lost 8 bases and J lost 4; bases outside the gene matches: 10. The CDR3 has 15 amino acids. The germline V gene has CDR1 SNHLY and CDR2 FYNNEI. This chain's CDR3 is CASGQGITRNQPQHF. In DNA, the CDR3 is TGTGCCAGCGGACAGGGAATTACTCGTAATCAGCCCCAGCATTTT.

This chain links TRBV9 with TRBJ2-7; D unresolved. The V gene's germline CDR1 is SGDLS and CDR2 YYNGEE. V was shortened by 3 bases and J by 2 bases, with 6 bases between the two germline ends. The CDR3 length is 12 residues. CDR3: CASSDTAYEQYF. In nucleotides, the CDR3 is TGTGCCAGCAGCGATACGGCCTACGAGCAGTACTTC. The full variable domain, with the rest looked up from reference TRBV9 and TRBJ2-7, is DSGVTQTPKHLITATGQRVTLRCSPRSGDLSVYWYQQSLDQGLQFLIQYYNGEERAKGNILERFSAQQFPDLHSELNLSSLELGDSALYFCASSDTAYEQYFGPGTRLTVT.

This chain joins TRBV19 and TRBJ1-2; 12 positions agree with TRBD1. V lost 5 bases and J lost 3; bases outside the gene matches: 4. The CDR3 length is 15 residues. Germline CDR1 LNHDA, CDR2 SQIVND (reference sequence). CDR3 loop: CASSWGTGGDYGYTF. The CDR3 coding sequence is TGTGCCAGTAGTTGGGGGACAGGGGGCGACTATGGCTACACCTTC.

This chain links TRBV5-6 with TRBJ2-7; TRBD2 matches 12 bases. Germline trimming cut 5 bases from V and 3 bases from J; bases unmatched to any gene: 3. The CDR3 is 14 amino acids. CDR1 is SGHDT and CDR2 is YYEEEE in the germline V gene. The CDR3 region has the DNA TGTGCCAGCAGTTGGACTAGCGGGATCTACGAGCAGTACTTC. As protein: CASSWTSGIYEQYF.

The CDR3 nucleotides read TGTGCCAGCAGCGAAACTAGCGGGAGCTACGAGCAGTACTTC. It codes for CASSETSGSYEQYF. This sequence joins TRBV7-2 and TRBJ2-7; TRBD2 aligns across 11 bases. The trim removed 5 bases at V and 3 bases at J, leaving 3 bases unmatched. Germline V lookup: CDR1 SGHTA, CDR2 FQGNSA. This CDR3 spans 14 amino acids.

CDR3 nucleotide sequence: TGTGCCAGCAGCTTGGTCTCGGGGGGGCCTGGCAATGAGCAGTTCTTC. Protein product: CASSLVSGGPGNEQFF. The rearrangement uses TRBV5-6 and TRBJ2-1; 8 bases are shared with TRBD2. V trimming: 0 bases; J trimming: 6 bases; junction bases outside the gene matches: 8. There are 16 residues in the CDR3. The V gene's germline CDR1 is SGHDT and CDR2 YYEEEE.

The chain carries TRBV30 and TRBJ2-5; 8 bases agree with TRBD2. The CDR3 consists of 16 residues. Germline loops: CDR1 GTSNPN, CDR2 SVGIG (reference sequence). After removal of 4 bases from V and 4 bases from J, the junction contained 14 bases not matched to a gene. CDR3 residues: CAWTPEGLGAGETQYF. The CDR3 DNA is TGTGCCTGGACCCCTGAGGGACTAGGGGCAGGAGAGACCCAGTACTTC.

CDR3 bases: TGTGCCAGCAGTTACCCCGGGACAGGGACAGCGGAGACCCAGTACTTC. This codes for CASSYPGTGTAETQYF. This rearrangement joins TRBV6-6 to TRBJ2-5; TRBD1 agrees at 9 bases. Trimming cost V 2 bases and J 5 bases; bases outside gene matches: 9. The CDR3 extends over 16 amino acids. The V gene's germline CDR1 is MNHNY and CDR2 SVGAGI (reference sequence).

The chain employs TRBV7-2 and TRBJ2-3; 8 nucleotides match TRBD1. This CDR3 comprises 18 residues. Germline CDR1 SGHTA, CDR2 FQGNSA. The trim removed 3 bases at V and 1 base at J, leaving 12 bases unmatched. CDR3 sequence: CASSFIRGRTVRTDTQYF. The DNA for the CDR3 is TGTGCCAGCAGCTTTATCAGGGGGCGAACAGTGCGCACAGATACGCAGTATTTT.

This sequence joins TRBV5-4 and TRBJ2-1, with D possibly TRBD1 on 6 matching bases. V was pared by 4 bases and J by 5 bases, with 25 bases between. The germline V gene encodes CDR1 SGHNT and CDR2 YYREEE (reference sequence). The CDR3 sequence is 18 residues long. The CDR3 here is CASSPIPLLGGDHNEQFF. CDR3 DNA sequence: TGTGCCAGCAGCCCCATCCCACTACTAGGGGGAGATCACAATGAGCAGTTCTTC.

In nucleotides, the CDR3 is TGTGCCACTGAAGCCCATGAGCAGTTCTTC. It is translated as CATEAHEQFF. The chain combines TRBV6-5 with TRBJ2-1; D gene ambiguous. There are 10 residues in the CDR3. Germline V lookup: CDR1 MNHEY, CDR2 SVGAGI. Trimming shortened V by 10 bases and J by 8 bases, and 9 bases separated the two germline ends.